The present entry profiles one T cell receptor beta chain with its context. Its cognate antigen has yet to be identified. Qualities for individual bases were not recorded, and no much larger clone is one base off. This entry is derived from a study of T-cell memory formation after mild COVID-19 (dated by TCRdb to the early 2020s). Context from the whole study: TCR sequence clusters from the two donors were found to be largely donor specific. Longitudinal TCRalpha and TCRbeta repertoire sequencing tracked T-cell clones expanding and contracting after mild COVID-19 in a couple of donors. The cohort was made up of two young adult volunteers, one female and one male, who were previously healthy.

The investigation overall reported the following: Whether the second-wave clones peaking on day 37 were SARS-CoV-2 specific was not confirmed. Only a couple of mild cases were covered by the study, and larger cohorts that include severe cases with pre-infection samples were considered necessary. Some responding clones were detected in pre-infection memory, suggesting pre-existing cross-reactive memory T cells joined the SARS-CoV-2 response. Contracting CD4+ clones turned up mainly in the CM and EM memory subsets, whereas EMRA was where CD8+ clones were enriched. Balanced CD4/CD8 phenotypes were observed for clones contracting from day 15 to 85, whereas a bias towards CD4+ was observed for a second wave of clones expanding from day 15 to 37.

V loses 7 bases of germline sequence and J loses 1 base, and the interval between the two ends is 16 bases. Inclusive of the bounding cysteine and phenylalanine, the CDR3 is 16 residues long. Of all the DNA, just the CDR3 is kept, 48 bases in frame from base 1. Based on the germline V gene, the CDR1 and CDR2 sequences are MGHRA and YSYEKL. Sequenced using an Illumina NovaSeq 6000. cDNA libraries for TCRalpha and TCRbeta were prepared by 5'RACE using constant-segment primers, with sample barcodes and unique molecular identifiers added. Trizol reagent was used to extract RNA from every sample. Library amplification was performed in two PCR steps, and a second sample barcode and Illumina TruSeq adapters were introduced in the second step. Sequencing of the libraries was done on an Illumina NovaSeq, producing 2 x 150 bp paired-end reads. As for the authors' bioinformatics: With migec v1.2.7, reads were demultiplexed and then collapsed into UMI-guided consensus sequences. Using mixcr v2.1.11, UMI consensuses were aligned to TRA and TRB V and J templates and then assembled into clonotypes. Clonotypes were classified as expanded or contracted when called significant by both edgeR and NoisET, with noise models trained on biological replicates. edgeR calls used a false discovery rate-adjusted p below 0.01 and a log2 fold-change threshold of 1. As an exploratory analysis of dynamics, max-normalized trajectories of the 1000 most abundant clonotypes were examined with PCA combined with hierarchical clustering. Separately sequenced CD4+ and CD8+ repertoires were used to assign the CD4 or CD8 phenotype of responding clones. The public sequencing data were trimmed at Q25 with fastp and processed into clonotypes with MiXCR by TCRdb, which kept only in-frame beta chains. Rows with a matching CDR3 protein are joined into one entry that keeps the most common DNA and genes. These V and J calls are TCRdb output, not the study's own analysis. In this sample the table shows about 50,000 distinct CDR3 sequences, 5.5% to 7.5% of which occur a single time. The ten largest clones add up to 1.4% of the sample.

PBMCs were isolated by Ficoll-Paque density gradient centrifugation. This TCR derives from a man aged 18 to 29 who had mild COVID-19 (a few samples of this study predate the infection). The sample titles of this study are shuffled in the database, so cell type and time point are left out; the donor was told from shared clones. The sample consisted of PBMCs or a T cell subset sorted from them (not recorded which). The sequence joins TRBV4-1 to TRBJ1-4, and TRBD1 may be the D gene, going by 5 matching bases. The base sequence is TGCGCCAGCAAACCAACAGGCCGGGGAACTAATGAAAAACTGTTTTTT. The encoded protein is CASKPTGRGTNEKLFF.